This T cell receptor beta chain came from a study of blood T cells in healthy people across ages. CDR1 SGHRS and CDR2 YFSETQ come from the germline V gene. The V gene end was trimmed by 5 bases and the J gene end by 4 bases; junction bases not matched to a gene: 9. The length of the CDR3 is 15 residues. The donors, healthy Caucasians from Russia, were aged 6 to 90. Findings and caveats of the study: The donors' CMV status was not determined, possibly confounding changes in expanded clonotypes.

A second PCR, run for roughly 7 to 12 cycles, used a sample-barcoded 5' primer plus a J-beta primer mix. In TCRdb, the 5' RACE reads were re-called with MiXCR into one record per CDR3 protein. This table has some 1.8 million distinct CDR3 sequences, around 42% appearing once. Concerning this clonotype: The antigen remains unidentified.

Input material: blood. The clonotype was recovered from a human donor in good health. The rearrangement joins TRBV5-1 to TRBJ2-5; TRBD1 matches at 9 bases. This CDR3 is CASRLTGGQLETQYF. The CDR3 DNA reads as TGCGCCAGCAGGCTGACAGGGGGTCAACTAGAGACCCAGTACTTC.